The sequence of this T cell receptor (beta chain) was determined in a study of cytomegalovirus exposure and HLA in healthy donors (dated by TCRdb to 2016 to 2017). About the investigation overall: According to an earlier analysis of a few hundred of the donors, about 180 million T cells yielded over 100 million unique TCR beta sequences and about 300 Gb of sequence data. The T cell repertoires of 666 subjects were profiled by immunosequencing and related to cytomegalovirus serostatus. The aim of the study was to test whether cataloging public T cell receptors could identify signatures of past pathogen exposure. A handful of DR-DQ haplotypes were handled as single units for association and clustering because linkage in the cohort was strong. Of the roughly 430 genotyped donors, 81% fell in the genetic ancestry cluster associated with self-reported Caucasian donors. High-throughput TCR immunosequencing, statistical association of individual TCRs with disease status, and machine learning were combined to predict cytomegalovirus infection status. Approximately 310 gigabases of sequencing data and around 85 million unique TCR sequences made up an early release that covered several hundred HLA-typed donors. Alongside the repertoire data, information on donor age, sex, ethnicity and CMV serostatus was compiled. An earlier analysis of roughly 600 of the donors used high-throughput TCR beta sequencing to judge whether each TCR beta V gene segment behaved as functional or pseudogenic. Typing coverage varied by locus: about 629-630 donors for A, B, C, DRB1 and DQB1; under 550 for DQA1; about 600 for DPA1; fewer than 480 for DPB1. In addition to the first cohort of approximately 670 subjects, a separate validation cohort of around 110 different subjects was used. In a later analysis, previously published TCR beta repertoires from about 640 donors were re-analyzed and high-resolution HLA genotyping was added so that TCR occurrence patterns could be studied. All discovery cohort repertoires had been generated using a single sequencing platform. Rather than using new phenotypic data, the later analysis identified candidate immune exposures from TCR beta sequences and from how often those sequences occurred across donors. HLA typing included class I and class II loci at four-digit resolution. In a later genetic analysis, genome-wide SNP genotypes for about 55% of the roughly 670 donors were used, and that subset was treated as a discovery cohort. Across about 380 genotyped donors of the cohort, an average of approximately 200,000 unique TCR beta nucleotide sequences per donor were sequenced, and 15% to 20% of those sequences were non-productive. General findings and caveats noted by the study authors: A cluster of highly shared sequence variants was judged likely to be a technical artifact of the sequencing pipeline. Presence/absence analyses assumed roughly uniform sequencing depth across donors, an assumption that may not hold. In vitro tests confirmed that a few of the cytomegalovirus-associated TCR beta chains recognize cytomegalovirus antigens. Most TCR sequences were seen in very few donors, while some public TCRs were found in many individuals. Because counts were too low, about 17 rarely observed V segments, including chromosome 9 orphons, were excluded from the earlier analysis of fewer than 650 of the donors. A later genetic analysis associated a missense DCLRE1C variant with V-gene and J-gene trimming of TCR beta chains, and an independent cohort replicated the association. A total of 150 to 200 TCR beta chains were listed by the study as associated with cytomegalovirus. Linkage disequilibrium might explain the correlated functional status among segregating V segments, but an unknown experimental factor could not be ruled out. Cytomegalovirus status was reported to be diagnosed by the classifier with high specificity and sensitivity in both the original and validation cohorts. CMV serostatus was the only immune exposure information available for the cohort. A further reported finding was that TCR beta sequences accurately predicted the HLA-A and HLA-B alleles for most subjects in the first cohort. According to a later analysis, most CMV-associated TCR beta chains appeared to be HLA-restricted, and the HLA associations seemed to be driven largely by CMV exposure. It was suggested by the authors that the approach could potentially be generalized to other disease states and immunological phenotypes. In an earlier analysis of approximately 590 of the donors, most TCR beta V segments appeared in productive rearrangements about 87% or about 30% of the time, broadly matching IMGT annotations. In a later analysis, the rate of TCR association differed among HLA loci, with DRB1 alleles having the most associated TCRs and HLA-C alleles having the fewest. Some IMGT-functional V segments, including TRBV6-2 and TRBV6-3, could not be told apart with the 87-base-pair reads, so those segments were excluded. In a later analysis, some 18,000 TCR beta sequences were associated with specific HLA alleles at a false discovery rate of 0.05. Compared with equally common non-associated chains, HLA-associated TCR beta chains in a later analysis were more clonally expanded and had lower generation probabilities. When HLA alleles, especially DR and DQ, strongly co-occurred, attributing TCR associations to individual alleles was difficult. The cohort was sequenced for TCR beta chains only, and without alpha or paired-chain data the features that could be detected were limited. A later analysis reported that several top co-occurrence clusters appeared linked to parvovirus B19, influenza, CMV and Epstein-Barr virus. Compared with the roughly 670-donor mean, donors in an Asian-associated ancestry cluster had fewer N-insertions in productive TCRs, according to a later genetic analysis. Because some donors lacked HLA typing at each locus, the association tests relied only on the typed subset.

Details on this clone: Its antigen is currently not known. Base quality data are lacking; no much larger clone is found one base away.

Library preparation was by the immunoSEQ multiplex PCR assay. The multiplex PCR relied on a mix of 60 forward primers for TCR Vbeta segments and 13 reverse primers for TCR Jbeta segments. The CDR3 region of rearranged TCR beta genes was amplified from genomic DNA by a multiplex PCR assay. On the Illumina HiSeq System, the amplified TCR beta libraries were sequenced as 87-base-pair reads. From the authors' description of their analysis: Across the 500 to 850 repertoires, a later analysis counted 80 million or so unique TCR beta chains, roughly 11 million of which were shared by at least two donors. To remove PCR and sequencing errors, raw reads were error-corrected and collapsed into unique sequences using a nearest-neighbor algorithm that merged closely related sequences. Alignment of CDR3 sequences to IMGT reference sequences was used to assign V, D and J gene segments. Each retained sequence needed at least a six-nucleotide match to both a V gene segment and a J gene segment. A rearrangement was called productive if the CDR3 had no stop codons and remained in frame with V and J, and every other rearrangement was called non-productive. Following IMGT convention, CDR3 was defined as the stretch from the second conserved V-encoded cysteine to the conserved J-encoded phenylalanine. The earlier analysis of roughly 590 of the donors excluded sequences that lacked an unambiguous match to a single V gene segment. In an earlier analysis of several hundred of the donors, a V segment was called functional when productive rearrangements were above 56.7%, and segregating when the standard deviation between donors exceeded 5%. To diagnose cytomegalovirus status from the catalog of TCR beta chain sequences, a statistical classification framework was built. In a later analysis, TCR nucleotide sequences were compared against IMGT/GENE-DB human TR gene sequences so that V and J genes could be assigned. The TCRdist pipeline was used in a later analysis to assign CDR3 sequences and most-parsimonious VDJ recombination scenarios. A later analysis defined each TCR beta chain by its CDR3 amino acid sequence plus V-gene family, and excluded reads lacking a unique V-gene family. A later analysis removed several hundred highly shared, low-generation-probability nucleotide sequences to deal with suspected cross-contamination and a sequencing artifact. In a later analysis, a clonal expansion index was calculated for each public chain from normalized within-repertoire ranks of inferred template counts. In a later analysis, generation probabilities were computed with a VDJ recombination model fitted to out-of-frame rearrangements, and the resulting probabilities were checked against IGoR. In a later analysis, TCR-TCR, TCR-HLA and TCR-CMV co-occurrence was scored with hypergeometric tests, and a repertoire-size bias correction was applied to TCR pairs. In a later analysis, false discovery rates were estimated by permuting HLA or CMV assignments 20 times. In a later analysis, co-occurring TCRs were grouped with DBSCAN, and TCRdist sequence similarity was added when clustering was performed within HLA-allele-positive subsets. Repertoires with fewer than 30,000 or more than 120,000 public chains were left out of co-occurrence clustering, as were about 5 repertoires with anomalous nucleotide sharing. Entries here come from immuneACCESS through TCRdb and include only in-frame sequences with V and J called. Some clones fail to appear in such tables; in the studies checked, an unresolved V gene covers under half of the shortfall, and the cause of the remainder is unknown. V and J calls and clone size are as listed in that table; D and trimming were resolved from the DNA. Across this sample there are about 230,000 clones, with approximately 85% seen only once. In total, the top ten clones hold 0.24% of the sample.

The CDR3 spans 15 residues, from the cysteine through the phenylalanine. Solely the CDR3 DNA is kept, with 45 bases framed from the first base. The germline V end is reduced by 4 bases and the J end by 2 bases; junction bases left unmatched: 3. Taken from the germline V gene (reference sequence), the CDR1 and CDR2 loops are SEHNR and FQNEAQ. In total, fewer than 750 healthy bone marrow donors made up the cohort. At the time of sampling, all cohort members were nominally healthy, though unrecorded immune exposures were likely present. The donor tested CMV seronegative, placing the donor among the 350 to 400 seronegative members of the cohort. A peripheral blood sample was provided by each donor, and peripheral blood mononuclear cells were used for TCR beta sequencing. Genomic DNA extraction from the blood cell samples was performed with the Qiagen DNeasy Blood Extraction Kit.

The specimen sequenced was PBMCs. The sequence was obtained from a girl aged 2 to 9 in good health and CMV-seronegative. The chain joins TRBV7-9 to TRBJ2-5, and TRBD2 matches 11 of the central bases. The DNA sequence reads TGTGCCAGCAGCTGGGGACTAGCGGTACAAGAGACCCAGTACTTC. The translation is CASSWGLAVQETQYF.